A selection of T cell receptor beta chains follows, all from one sample in a study of blood T cell repertoires in COVID-19. Sequencing was performed with immunoSEQ multiplex PCR; in TCRdb, only in-frame clones are kept and a portion is missing. The data show roughly 110,000 clones, around 89% seen once. Input material: peripheral blood. The receptors originated from a human donor with acute or convalescent COVID-19. The donor label of this sample is uncertain. CDR3s include the opening cysteine and the closing phenylalanine or tryptophan. A D gene is named only where the DNA matches it firmly. Clone sizes are given selectively: once, few, many, or a class where the clone is expanded.

D gene: .
clone size: .
J gene: TRBJ1-6
V gene: TRBV5-6
CDR3 protein: CASSLAASSYNSPLHF
CDR3 DNA: TGTGCCAGCAGCTTGGCTGCTAGCTCCTATAATTCACCCCTCCACTTT

D gene: TRBD2
clone size: .
J gene: TRBJ2-5
V gene: TRBV11-3
CDR3 protein: CASSLGLAGEETQYF
CDR3 DNA: TGTGCCAGCAGCTTAGGGCTAGCGGGAGAAGAGACCCAGTACTTC

D gene: TRBD1
clone size: many
J gene: TRBJ2-7
V gene: TRBV15
CDR3 protein: CATSRGVTGGSYEQYF
CDR3 DNA: TGTGCCACCAGCAGGGGGGTCACAGGGGGCTCCTACGAGCAGTACTTC

D gene: .
clone size: .
J gene: TRBJ1-2
V gene: TRBV6-5
CDR3 protein: CASRKLSNLPMGYTF
CDR3 DNA: TGTGCCAGCAGAAAACTTTCGAACCTTCCTATGGGCTACACCTTC

D gene: TRBD1
clone size: .
J gene: TRBJ1-1
V gene: TRBV10-2
CDR3 protein: CASSGQGVAEAFF
CDR3 DNA: TGCGCCAGCAGTGGACAGGGGGTGGCTGAAGCTTTCTTT

D gene: TRBD2
clone size: .
J gene: TRBJ2-1
V gene: TRBV9
CDR3 protein: CASSPGLAGGPSSYNEQFF
CDR3 DNA: TGTGCCAGCAGCCCAGGACTAGCGGGGGGTCCCAGCTCCTACAATGAGCAGTTCTTC

D gene: TRBD2
clone size: .
J gene: TRBJ2-7
V gene: TRBV18
CDR3 protein: CASSPAGGLNEQYF
CDR3 DNA: TGTGCCAGCTCACCAGCGGGGGGTCTGAACGAGCAGTACTTC

D gene: .
clone size: .
J gene: TRBJ2-3
V gene: TRBV5-6
CDR3 protein: CASSWGGGRRDTQYF
CDR3 DNA: TGTGCCAGCAGCTGGGGAGGGGGTAGGCGGGATACGCAGTATTTT

D gene: .
clone size: .
J gene: TRBJ2-5
V gene: TRBV28
CDR3 protein: CASSFGGRETQYF
CDR3 DNA: TGTGCCAGCAGTTTCGGGGGAAGAGAGACCCAGTACTTC

D gene: .
clone size: once
J gene: TRBJ1-1
V gene: TRBV28
CDR3 protein: CASILRGYTEAFF
CDR3 DNA: TGTGCCAGCATCCTGAGAGGTTACACTGAAGCTTTCTTT

D gene: TRBD1
clone size: .
J gene: TRBJ1-4
V gene: TRBV5-1
CDR3 protein: CASSDATGINEKLFF
CDR3 DNA: TGCGCCAGCAGCGACGCGACAGGGATCAATGAAAAACTGTTTTTT

D gene: TRBD1
clone size: .
J gene: TRBJ1-1
V gene: TRBV27
CDR3 protein: CASSPNRGRGAEAFF
CDR3 DNA: TGTGCCAGCAGTCCCAACAGGGGGCGCGGGGCTGAAGCTTTCTTT

D gene: .
clone size: .
J gene: TRBJ2-1
V gene: TRBV12-5
CDR3 protein: CASGLVRRGLEGYRNEQFF
CDR3 DNA: TGTGCTAGTGGTTTGGTACGTCGAGGGCTGGAGGGTTATCGCAATGAGCAGTTCTTC

D gene: .
clone size: .
J gene: TRBJ2-3
V gene: TRBV24-1
CDR3 protein: CATSDGVTDTQYF
CDR3 DNA: TGTGCCACCAGTGACGGAGTAACAGATACGCAGTATTTT

D gene: .
clone size: .
J gene: TRBJ1-5
V gene: TRBV4-1
CDR3 protein: CASSQDPGYSHNQPQHF
CDR3 DNA: TGCGCCAGCAGCCAAGATCCGGGATACAGTCACAATCAGCCCCAGCATTTT

D gene: TRBD1
clone size: .
J gene: TRBJ1-5
V gene: TRBV19
CDR3 protein: CATHRATGGYSNQPQHF
CDR3 DNA: TGTGCCACACATCGGGCTACAGGGGGCTATAGCAATCAGCCCCAGCATTTT

D gene: .
clone size: .
J gene: TRBJ1-1
V gene: TRBV3-1/TRBV3-2
CDR3 protein: CASSQRGREAFF
CDR3 DNA: TGTGCCAGCAGCCAAAGGGGTCGAGAAGCTTTCTTT

D gene: TRBD1
clone size: .
J gene: TRBJ2-4
V gene: TRBV5-8
CDR3 protein: CASSTGDSSKNIQYF
CDR3 DNA: TGTGCCAGCAGCACCGGGGACAGTTCCAAAAACATTCAGTACTTC

D gene: TRBD1
clone size: .
J gene: TRBJ2-2
V gene: TRBV5-1
CDR3 protein: CASSNRDRGTGELFF
CDR3 DNA: TGCGCCAGCAGCAACCGGGACAGGGGCACCGGGGAGCTGTTTTTT

D gene: TRBD2
clone size: once
J gene: TRBJ2-1
V gene: TRBV24-1
CDR3 protein: CATSGTSGNHYNEQFF
CDR3 DNA: TGTGCCACATCTGGGACTAGCGGGAATCACTACAATGAGCAGTTCTTC